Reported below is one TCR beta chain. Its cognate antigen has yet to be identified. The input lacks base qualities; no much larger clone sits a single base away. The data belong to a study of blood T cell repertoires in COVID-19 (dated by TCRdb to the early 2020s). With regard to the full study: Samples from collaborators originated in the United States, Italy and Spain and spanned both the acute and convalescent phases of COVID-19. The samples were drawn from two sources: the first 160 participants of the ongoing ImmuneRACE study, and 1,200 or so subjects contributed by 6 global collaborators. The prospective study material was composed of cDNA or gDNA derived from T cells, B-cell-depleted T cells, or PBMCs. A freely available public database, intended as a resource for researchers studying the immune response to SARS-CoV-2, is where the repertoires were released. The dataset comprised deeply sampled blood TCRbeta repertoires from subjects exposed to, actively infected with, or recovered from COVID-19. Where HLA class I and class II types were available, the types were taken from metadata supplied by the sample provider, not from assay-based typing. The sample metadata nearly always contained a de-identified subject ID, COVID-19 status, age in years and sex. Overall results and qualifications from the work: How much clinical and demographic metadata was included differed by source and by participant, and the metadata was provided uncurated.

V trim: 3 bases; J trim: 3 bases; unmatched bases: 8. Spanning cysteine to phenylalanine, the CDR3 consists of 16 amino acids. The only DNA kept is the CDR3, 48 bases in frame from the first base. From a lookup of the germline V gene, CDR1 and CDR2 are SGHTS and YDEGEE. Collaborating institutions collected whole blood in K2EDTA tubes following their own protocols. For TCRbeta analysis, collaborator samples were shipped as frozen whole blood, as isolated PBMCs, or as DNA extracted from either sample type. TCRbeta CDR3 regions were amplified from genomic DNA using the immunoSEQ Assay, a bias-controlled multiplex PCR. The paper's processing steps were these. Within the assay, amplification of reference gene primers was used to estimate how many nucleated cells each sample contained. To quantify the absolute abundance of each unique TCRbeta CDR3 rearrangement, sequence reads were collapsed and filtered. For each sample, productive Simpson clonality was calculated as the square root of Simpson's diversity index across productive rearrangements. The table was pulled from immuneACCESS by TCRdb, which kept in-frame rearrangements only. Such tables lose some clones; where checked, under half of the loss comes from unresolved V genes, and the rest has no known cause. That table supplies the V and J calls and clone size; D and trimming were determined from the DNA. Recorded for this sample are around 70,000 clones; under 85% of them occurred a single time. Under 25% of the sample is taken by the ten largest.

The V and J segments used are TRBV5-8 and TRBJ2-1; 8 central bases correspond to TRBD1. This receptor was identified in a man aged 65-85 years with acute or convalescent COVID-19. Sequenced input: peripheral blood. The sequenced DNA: TGTGCCAGCAGCTCCTTCCAGGGGGCGGTCTACAATGAGCAGTTCTTC. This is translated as CASSSFQGAVYNEQFF.